Following are 4 T cell receptor beta chains from one sample sequenced in a study of T cell clones after liver transplantation. Repertoires were generated with immunoSEQ multiplex PCR, while TCRdb's copy carries only in-frame clones and drops some. The table lists roughly 49,000 clones, about 67% of them singletons, with just under 10% in the top ten. The sequencing here drew on CD4+ T cells from blood, taken more than 52 months after liver transplant. Receptors were obtained from a human patient who received a liver transplant. Some T cells may trace back to the graft donor.

By its share, this clone is medium-sized. The DNA of the CDR3 is TGCGCCAGCAGCTTGGGGGACGCTTATACGCAGTATTTT. It codes for CASSLGDAYTQYF. The chain couples TRBV5-1 to TRBJ2-3, with D perhaps matching TRBD1 or TRBD2 (5 bases each). Germline V gene lookup returns CDR1 SGHRS and CDR2 YFSETQ. The CDR3 has 13 amino acids. Trimming shortened V by 0 bases and J by 7 bases, and 9 bases separated the two germline ends.

This clone was found a few times. The chain uses TRBV15 and TRBJ2-3; D not certain. Trimming left V 0 bases short and J 6 bases short, with 4 bases between. The V gene's germline CDR1 is LNHNV and CDR2 YYDKDF (reference sequence). The CDR3 loop spans 12 amino acids. CDR3 region: CATSRDVDTQYF. CDR3 nucleotides: TGTGCCACCAGCAGAGATGTGGATACGCAGTATTTT.

The chain has TRBV7-9 and TRBJ2-2, with 8 bases lining up with TRBD1. Germline trimming cut 5 bases from V and 3 bases from J; bases unmatched to any gene: 5. CDR3 length: 15 amino acids. The germline gives CDR1 SEHNR, CDR2 FQNEAQ (reference sequence). CDR3 loop: CASSMLQGDTGELFF. The CDR3 DNA follows: TGTGCCAGCAGCATGTTACAGGGGGACACCGGGGAGCTGTTTTTT.

The rearrangement links TRBV19 to TRBJ1-5; D gene ambiguous. The CDR3 length is 14 residues. The V and J ends lost 5 bases and 0 bases respectively, with 8 bases between them. Germline V gene sequence: CDR1 LNHDA, CDR2 SQIVND (reference sequence). CDR3 region: CASSALLSNQPQHF. DNA for the CDR3: TGTGCCAGTAGTGCACTCCTTAGCAATCAGCCCCAGCATTTT.